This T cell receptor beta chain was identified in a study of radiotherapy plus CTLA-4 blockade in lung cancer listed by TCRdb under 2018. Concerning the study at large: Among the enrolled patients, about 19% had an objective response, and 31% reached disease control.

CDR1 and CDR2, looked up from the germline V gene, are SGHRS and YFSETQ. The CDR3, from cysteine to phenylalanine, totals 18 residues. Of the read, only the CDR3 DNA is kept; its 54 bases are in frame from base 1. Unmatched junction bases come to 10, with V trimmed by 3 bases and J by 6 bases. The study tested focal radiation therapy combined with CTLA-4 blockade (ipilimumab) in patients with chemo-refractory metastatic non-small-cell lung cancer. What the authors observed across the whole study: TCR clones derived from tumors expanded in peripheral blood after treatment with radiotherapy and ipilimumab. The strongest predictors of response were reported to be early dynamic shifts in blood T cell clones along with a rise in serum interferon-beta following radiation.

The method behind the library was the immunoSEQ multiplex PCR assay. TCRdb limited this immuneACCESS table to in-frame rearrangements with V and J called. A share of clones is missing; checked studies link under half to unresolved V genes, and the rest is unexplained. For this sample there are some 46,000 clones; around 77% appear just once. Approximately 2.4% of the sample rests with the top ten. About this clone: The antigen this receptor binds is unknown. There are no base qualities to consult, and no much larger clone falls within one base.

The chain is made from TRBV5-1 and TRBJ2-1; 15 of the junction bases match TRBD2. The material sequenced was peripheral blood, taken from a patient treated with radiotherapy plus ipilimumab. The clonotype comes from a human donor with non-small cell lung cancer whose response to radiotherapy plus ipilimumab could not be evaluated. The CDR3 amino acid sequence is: CASSSGLAGGSRANEQFF. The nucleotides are TGCGCCAGCAGCTCGGGACTAGCGGGAGGATCAAGGGCCAATGAGCAGTTCTTC.